This is a list of T cell receptor beta chains from one sample in a study of PD-1 blockade in classical Hodgkin lymphoma. Data came from immunoSEQ multiplex PCR; TCRdb stores just in-frame clones and leaves some out. The sample shows some 90,000 clones, about three quarters of them seen only once. This sample comprised peripheral blood mononuclear cells (PBMCs), obtained before the fourth cycle of nivolumab. The receptors originated from a human donor with classical Hodgkin lymphoma. CDR3s include the opening cysteine and the closing phenylalanine or tryptophan. The D gene is left open where the match is weak.

CDR3nt | CDR3aa | v_gene | d_gene | j_gene
TGTGCCAGCAGTCCTGGGAGGGGGCGCGTGGGATCCTACAATGAGCAGTTCTTC | CASSPGRGRVGSYNEQFF | TRBV7-2 | - | TRBJ2-1
TGTGCCAGCAGTCACAGGGGATCGGGGACTGAAGCTTTCTTT | CASSHRGSGTEAFF | TRBV6-6 | TRBD1 | TRBJ1-1
TGTGCCAGCAGTGAGGGGTCGAACACCGGGGAGCTGTTTTTT | CASSEGSNTGELFF | TRBV2 | - | TRBJ2-2
TGTGCCAGCAGCCCAACCGCATGGACTAGCGGGAATGAGCAGTTCTTC | CASSPTAWTSGNEQFF | TRBV7-2 | TRBD2 | TRBJ2-1
TGCGCCAGCAGCCCGAGGACAGGTGAAAACTATGGCTACACCTTC | CASSPRTGENYGYTF | TRBV4-1 | TRBD1 | TRBJ1-2
TGTGCCAGCAGCGTACAGGGGGCCTTTACCGGGGAGCTGTTTTTT | CASSVQGAFTGELFF | TRBV6-1 | TRBD1 | TRBJ2-2
TGTGCCAGCAGTGACCACCCAGGATACCTAAGGGAAAAACTGTTTTTT | CASSDHPGYLREKLFF | TRBV6-1 | - | TRBJ1-4
TGTGCCAGCAGTTCCCTACTGGGGGGGCGCGTCGGTGAGCAGTTCTTC | CASSSLLGGRVGEQFF | TRBV6-5 | - | TRBJ2-1
TGTGCCATCAGTGAGTCCCTCACAGGGAACACTGAAGCTTTCTTT | CAISESLTGNTEAFF | TRBV10-3 | - | TRBJ1-1
TGCGCCAGCAGAAATAGCGGGGGGGTTTGGGGTACGCAGTATTTT | CASRNSGGVWGTQYF | TRBV10-2 | TRBD2 | TRBJ2-3